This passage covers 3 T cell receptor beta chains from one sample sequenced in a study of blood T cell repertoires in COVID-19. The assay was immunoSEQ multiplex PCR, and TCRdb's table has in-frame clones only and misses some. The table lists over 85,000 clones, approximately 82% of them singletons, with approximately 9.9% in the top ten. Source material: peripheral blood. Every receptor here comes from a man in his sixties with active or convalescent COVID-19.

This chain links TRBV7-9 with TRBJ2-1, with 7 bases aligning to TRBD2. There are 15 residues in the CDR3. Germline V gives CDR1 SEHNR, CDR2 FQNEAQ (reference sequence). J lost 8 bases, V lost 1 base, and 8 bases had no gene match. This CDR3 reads CASSLVRGRTHEQFF. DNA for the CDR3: TGTGCCAGCAGCTTAGTTCGCGGGAGAACCCATGAGCAGTTCTTC.

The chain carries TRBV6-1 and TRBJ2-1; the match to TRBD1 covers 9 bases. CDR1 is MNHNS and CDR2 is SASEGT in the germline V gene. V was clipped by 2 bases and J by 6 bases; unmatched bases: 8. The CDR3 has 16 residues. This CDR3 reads CASSETGGQGRNEQFF. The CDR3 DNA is TGTGCCAGCAGTGAAACAGGGGGACAGGGTCGCAATGAGCAGTTCTTC.

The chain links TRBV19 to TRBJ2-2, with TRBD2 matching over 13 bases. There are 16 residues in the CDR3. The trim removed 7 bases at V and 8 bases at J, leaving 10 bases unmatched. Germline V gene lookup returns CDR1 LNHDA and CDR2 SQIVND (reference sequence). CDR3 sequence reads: CASTPGLAGEEGELFF. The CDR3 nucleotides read TGTGCCAGTACCCCCGGACTAGCGGGGGAGGAGGGGGAGCTGTTTTTT.